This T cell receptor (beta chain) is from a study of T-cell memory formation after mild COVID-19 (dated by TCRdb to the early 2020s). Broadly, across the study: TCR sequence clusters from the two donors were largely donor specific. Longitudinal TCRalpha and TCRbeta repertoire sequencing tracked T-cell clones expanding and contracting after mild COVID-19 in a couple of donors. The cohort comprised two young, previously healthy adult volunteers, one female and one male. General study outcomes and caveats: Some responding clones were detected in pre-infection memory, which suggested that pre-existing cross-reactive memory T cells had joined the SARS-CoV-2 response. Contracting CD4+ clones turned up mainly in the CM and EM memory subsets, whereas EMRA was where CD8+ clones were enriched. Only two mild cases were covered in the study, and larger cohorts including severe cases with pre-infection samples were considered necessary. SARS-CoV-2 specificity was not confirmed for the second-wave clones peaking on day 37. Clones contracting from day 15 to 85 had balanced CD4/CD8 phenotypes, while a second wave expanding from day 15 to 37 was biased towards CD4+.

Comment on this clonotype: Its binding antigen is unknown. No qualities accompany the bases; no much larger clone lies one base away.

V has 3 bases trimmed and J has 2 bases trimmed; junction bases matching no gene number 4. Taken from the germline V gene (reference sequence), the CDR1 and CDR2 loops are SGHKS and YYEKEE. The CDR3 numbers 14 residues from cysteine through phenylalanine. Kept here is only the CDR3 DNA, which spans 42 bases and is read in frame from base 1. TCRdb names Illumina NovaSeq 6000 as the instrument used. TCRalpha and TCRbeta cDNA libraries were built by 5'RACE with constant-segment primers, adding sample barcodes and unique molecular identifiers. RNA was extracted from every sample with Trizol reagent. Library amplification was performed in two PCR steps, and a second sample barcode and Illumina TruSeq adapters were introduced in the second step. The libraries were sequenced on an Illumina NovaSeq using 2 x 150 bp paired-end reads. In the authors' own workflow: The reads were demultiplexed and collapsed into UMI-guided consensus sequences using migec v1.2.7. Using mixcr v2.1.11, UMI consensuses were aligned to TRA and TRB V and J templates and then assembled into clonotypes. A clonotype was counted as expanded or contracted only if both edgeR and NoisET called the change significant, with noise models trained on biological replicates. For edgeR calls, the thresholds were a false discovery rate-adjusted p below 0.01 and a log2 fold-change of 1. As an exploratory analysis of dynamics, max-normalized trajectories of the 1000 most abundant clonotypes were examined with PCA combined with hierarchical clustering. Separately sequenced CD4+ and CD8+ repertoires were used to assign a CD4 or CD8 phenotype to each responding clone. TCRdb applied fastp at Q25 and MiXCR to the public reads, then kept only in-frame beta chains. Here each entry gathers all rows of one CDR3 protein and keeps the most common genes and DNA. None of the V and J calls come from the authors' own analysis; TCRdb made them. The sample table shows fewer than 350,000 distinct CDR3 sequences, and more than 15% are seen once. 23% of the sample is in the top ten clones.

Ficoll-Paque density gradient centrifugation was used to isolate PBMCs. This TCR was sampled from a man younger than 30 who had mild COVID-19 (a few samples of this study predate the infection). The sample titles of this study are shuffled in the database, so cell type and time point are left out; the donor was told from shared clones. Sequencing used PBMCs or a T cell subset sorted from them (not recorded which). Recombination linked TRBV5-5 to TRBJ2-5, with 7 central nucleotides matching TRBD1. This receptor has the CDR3 CASSSGTVQETQYF. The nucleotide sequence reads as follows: TGTGCCAGCAGCTCAGGGACAGTGCAAGAGACCCAGTACTTC.